The 15 T cell receptor beta chains in this list originate from one sample, sequenced in a study of OX40 agonist ivuxolimab in advanced cancers. Method: immunoSEQ multiplex PCR; TCRdb's copy keeps in-frame clones and lacks some. There are tens of thousands of clones in the sample; approximately 90% occur only once, and roughly 1.2% lies in the top ten. The source material was CD4+ or CD8+ T cells sorted from blood, sampled in a trial of the OX40 agonist ivuxolimab. These TCRs come from an adult with an advanced solid tumor such as melanoma, head and neck, liver or kidney cancer.

The chain uses TRBV11-2 and TRBJ1-6; no clear D gene. Per the germline V gene, CDR1 is SGHAT and CDR2 is FQNNGV. CDR3 length equals 14 residues. Between the trimmed V and J ends, which lost 3 bases and 5 bases, there was a span of 8 bases. Here the CDR3 reads CASSLLTNNSPLHF. The CDR3 DNA sequence: TGTGCCAGCAGCTTGCTCACAAATAATTCACCCCTCCACTTT.

The chain has TRBV27 and TRBJ2-1; 10 bases are a match to TRBD1. CDR3 length: 16 residues. Germline CDR1 MNHEY, CDR2 SMNVEV (reference sequence). Losses at the gene ends were 8 bases for V and 0 bases for J; bases not matched to a gene: 7. Written as DNA, the CDR3 is TGTGCCAGCGCCAAATGGGACAGGGGCTCCTACAATGAGCAGTTCTTC. This gives the protein CASAKWDRGSYNEQFF.

This chain connects TRBV19 to TRBJ1-2, with D hard to call. This CDR3 has 14 residues. Germline assignment: CDR1 LNHDA and CDR2 SQIVND (reference sequence). Trimming stripped 6 bases from V and 4 bases from J, with 15 bases between. The CDR3 DNA reads as TGTGCCAGTAGCAACAGAGATAAGGGCTATGGCTACACCTTC. This codes for CASSNRDKGYGYTF.

The CDR3 nucleotides read TGTGCCAGCAGTTTAAACAGGGCCACTGAAGCTTTCTTT. This sequence encodes CASSLNRATEAFF. The V call is TRBV27, the J call TRBJ1-1; TRBD1 is a possible D gene (6 bases). The V gene's germline CDR1 is MNHEY and CDR2 SMNVEV (reference sequence). V was clipped by 2 bases and J by 4 bases, with 8 bases between them. The CDR3 contains 13 residues.

This clone was seen a single time. This chain links TRBV19 with TRBJ1-2, with D unresolved. V was shortened by 6 bases and J by 1 base, with 9 bases between the two germline ends. Germline-derived CDR1 and CDR2 are LNHDA and SQIVND (reference sequence). The CDR3 is made up of 13 amino acids. CDR3 in amino acids: CASSPQNNYGYTF. CDR3 sequence (DNA): TGTGCCAGTAGCCCGCAGAATAACTATGGCTACACCTTC.

The CDR3 spells CASSRDRRTEAFF. In DNA, the CDR3 is TGTGCCAGCAGTCGGGACCGTCGCACTGAAGCTTTCTTT. The V and J genes are TRBV2 and TRBJ1-1; D might be TRBD1 (5 bases). The CDR3 contains 13 residues. V was pared by 5 bases and J by 4 bases, with 11 bases between. Germline CDR1 and CDR2: SNHLY and FYNNEI.

The J gene is TRBJ1-1, the V gene TRBV7-3, with 11 positions matching TRBD1. V shed 5 bases and J 0 bases; nucleotides not matched to a gene: 5. Germline V gene data show CDR1 as SGHTA and CDR2 as FQGTGA. The CDR3 covers 16 residues. CDR3: CASSSWDRGMNTEAFF. CDR3 DNA sequence: TGTGCCAGCAGCAGTTGGGACAGGGGGATGAACACTGAAGCTTTCTTT. Complete variable domain (other parts from reference TRBV7-3 and TRBJ1-1): GAGVSQTPSNKVTEKGKYVELRCDPISGHTALYWYRQSLGQGPEFLIYFQGTGAADDSGLPNDRFFAVRPEGSVSTLKIQRTERGDSAVYLCASSSWDRGMNTEAFFGQGTRLTVV.

In this sample, this clone turned up a few times. This chain connects TRBV11-2 to TRBJ1-6, with 10 bases matching TRBD1. The CDR3 length is 16 residues. V lost 5 bases and J lost 6; bases outside the gene matches: 7. The germline gives CDR1 SGHAT, CDR2 FQNNGV. The CDR3 sequence: CASSLGDRGVNSPLHF. CDR3 sequence (DNA): TGTGCCAGCAGCCTGGGGGACAGGGGAGTTAATTCACCCCTCCACTTT.

This clone was observed once. The V and J genes are TRBV7-8 and TRBJ1-4; D may be TRBD1 (6 bases). Looked up from germline, CDR1 is SGHVS and CDR2 is FQNEAQ. This CDR3 region has 16 residues. The germline V and J ends were trimmed by 1 base and 7 bases, with 16 bases remaining between them. The CDR3 is CASSLDDRIKGEKLFF. DNA of the CDR3: TGTGCCAGCAGCTTAGACGACAGGATTAAGGGTGAAAAACTGTTTTTT.

The genes are TRBV5-1 and TRBJ2-3, with D maybe TRBD1 (6 bases). The length of the CDR3 is 15 residues. The germline V and J ends were trimmed by 4 bases and 3 bases, with 15 bases remaining between them. The germline V gene encodes CDR1 SGHRS and CDR2 YFSETQ. The CDR3 here is CASSDFDRRTDTQYF. CDR3 bases: TGCGCCAGCAGCGACTTCGACAGGAGGACAGATACGCAGTATTTT.

This clone was counted between two and nine times. The chain couples TRBV6-1 to TRBJ1-1; D is uncertain. The CDR3 is 14 amino acids. CDR1 MNHNS and CDR2 SASEGT come from the germline V gene. With 6 bases removed from V and 1 base from J, the gap between germline ends came to 12 bases. The CDR3 nucleotides read TGTGCCAGCAGCCTCCGTACAAAGAACACTGAAGCTTTCTTT. Translating it yields CASSLRTKNTEAFF.

CDR3 loop: CASSPLDTSPVGYGYTF. The CDR3, as DNA: TGTGCCAGCTCACCTCTAGACACGTCCCCGGTGGGCTATGGCTACACCTTC. The chain employs TRBV18 and TRBJ1-2, with no clear D. In germline, CDR1 is KGHSH, CDR2 LQKENI. Trimming cost V 3 bases and J 4 bases, with 21 bases left between them. This CDR3 has 17 amino acids.

The chain employs TRBV5-1 and TRBJ2-3; no clear D. The CDR3 is 14 amino acids. Germline values: CDR1 SGHRS, CDR2 YFSETQ. V was cut by 0 bases and J by 2 bases, with 7 bases left in between. Here the CDR3 reads CASSLARVTDTQYF. CDR3 DNA sequence: TGCGCCAGCAGCTTGGCAAGGGTCACAGATACGCAGTATTTT.

There are a few counts of this clone. The chain couples TRBV6-6 to TRBJ1-6; D not resolved. V was clipped by 5 bases and J by 8 bases, with 13 bases between them. The CDR3 has 14 residues. Germline CDR1 and CDR2: MNHNY and SVGAGI (reference sequence). The CDR3 DNA reads as TGTGCCAGCAGTCCTAGGAGTCGGGATTCACCCCTCCACTTT. Translating it yields CASSPRSRDSPLHF.

This clone was seen once. The chain uses TRBV5-4 and TRBJ2-2; a weak D match, TRBD2 (6 bases). Per the germline V gene, CDR1 is SGHNT and CDR2 is YYREEE (reference sequence). V lost 4 bases to trimming and J lost 6 bases, with 16 bases between them. This CDR3 contains 15 residues. The CDR3 bases are TGTGCCAGCAGCATACGTATGACTAGACCCGGGGAGCTGTTTTTT. It encodes CASSIRMTRPGELFF.